These 26 T cell receptor beta chains originate from one sample sequenced in a study of human thymus T cells. Corrective cardiac operations yielded the resected thymus tissue. Here immunoSEQ multiplex PCR was the method, and the copy in TCRdb shows in-frame clones only, minus some. The repertoire holds tens of thousands of clones, with 85% to 95% as singletons. The material sequenced was thymus tissue. These receptor sequences come from a girl less than two years old with a congenital heart defect but otherwise immunologically healthy.

The chain combines TRBV19 with TRBJ1-2, with 10 bases matching TRBD1. This CDR3 comprises 18 residues. Germline V gene sequence: CDR1 LNHDA, CDR2 SQIVND (reference sequence). The V gene end was trimmed by 3 bases and the J gene end by 2 bases; junction bases not matched to a gene: 12. The CDR3 reads CASSIRTGGQGINYGYTF. The CDR3 bases are TGTGCCAGTAGTATCCGGACAGGGGGACAAGGGATCAACTATGGCTACACCTTC.

This chain joins TRBV7-8 and TRBJ2-2, with TRBD2 matching 8 bases. The CDR3 runs to 18 residues. J gave up 2 bases and V 3 bases, and 11 bases lay outside the gene matches. CDR1 is SGHVS, CDR2 FQNEAQ, per germline. The CDR3 is CASSLDRCSGVNTGELFF. The CDR3 DNA sequence: TGTGCCAGCAGCTTGGATCGGTGTAGCGGGGTCAACACCGGGGAGCTGTTTTTT.

The genes are TRBV14 and TRBJ2-1, with 7 bases that match TRBD1. The CDR3 consists of 15 residues. Germline CDR1 is SGHDN and CDR2 is FVKESK. Unmatched junction bases numbered 7, after V lost 3 bases and J lost 5 bases. CDR3 DNA: TGTGCCAGCAGCCATCCGGGACAGTCTAACAATGAGCAGTTCTTC. It codes for CASSHPGQSNNEQFF.

The chain uses TRBV19 and TRBJ2-3, with 8 bases that match TRBD1. CDR1 is LNHDA, CDR2 SQIVND, per germline (reference sequence). The CDR3 has 15 residues. The ends lost 1 base at V and 5 bases at J; junction bases unmatched: 5. This CDR3 reads CASSIGRQGRDTQYF. CDR3 sequence (DNA): TGTGCCAGTAGTATAGGAAGACAGGGGAGAGATACGCAGTATTTT. The full variable domain, with the rest looked up from reference TRBV19 and TRBJ2-3, is DGGITQSPKYLFRKEGQNVTLSCEQNLNHDAMYWYRQDPGQGLRLIYYSQIVNDFQKGDIAEGYSVSREKKESFPLTVTSAQKNPTAFYLCASSIGRQGRDTQYFGPGTRLTVL.

The V and J genes are TRBV28 and TRBJ2-7; no definite D call. Germline values: CDR1 MDHEN, CDR2 SYDVKM. Trimming took off 0 bases at V and 5 bases at J, with 17 bases between the two ends. The CDR3 contains 16 residues. The CDR3 sequence is CASSLCPGPLIDEQYF. For the CDR3, the DNA is TGTGCCAGCAGTTTATGCCCCGGCCCTCTTATCGACGAGCAGTACTTC.

The chain links TRBV30 to TRBJ2-5, with 7 bases fitting TRBD2. The CDR3 runs to 12 residues. Germline V gene lookup returns CDR1 GTSNPN and CDR2 SVGIG (reference sequence). V gave up 5 bases and J gave up 5 bases; unmatched junction bases: 5. This chain's CDR3 is CAWGFGRETQYF. In nucleotides, the CDR3 is TGTGCCTGGGGTTTCGGGAGGGAGACCCAGTACTTC.

The V call is TRBV27, the J call TRBJ2-4; the D call may be TRBD1 or TRBD2 (5 bases each). In germline, CDR1 is MNHEY, CDR2 SMNVEV (reference sequence). V lost 6 bases and J lost 3, with 12 bases in between. This CDR3 comprises 14 residues. The CDR3 DNA follows: TGTGCCAGCAGCCCGAGTGGGGGCAAAAACATTCAGTACTTC. This encodes CASSPSGGKNIQYF.

In this sample, this clone turned up once. The V call is TRBV5-1, the J call TRBJ1-1; D is perhaps TRBD1 (5 bases). The V and J ends lost 1 base and 7 bases respectively, with 14 bases between them. The V gene's germline CDR1 is SGHRS and CDR2 YFSETQ. The CDR3 extends over 14 amino acids. CDR3 protein: CASSLKGKIGEAFF. The CDR3 region has the DNA TGCGCCAGCAGCTTGAAGGGGAAGATTGGTGAAGCTTTCTTT.

The chain uses TRBV7-2 and TRBJ2-7, with a weak D call TRBD2 (6 bases). Deletions cut 1 base from V and 1 base from J, with 20 bases between. Looked up from germline, CDR1 is SGHTA and CDR2 is FQGNSA. This CDR3 contains 18 residues. CDR3 amino acids: CASSLGAERDSWSYEQYF. The CDR3 DNA reads as TGTGCCAGCAGCTTAGGCGCGGAACGGGACTCATGGTCCTACGAGCAGTACTTC.

This rearrangement joins TRBV5-1 to TRBJ2-7, with D unresolved. The CDR3 spans 14 residues. The V and J ends lost 5 bases and 6 bases respectively, with 18 bases between them. CDR1 is SGHRS and CDR2 is YFSETQ in the germline V gene. The CDR3: CASRVLPFFCEQYF. CDR3 DNA: TGCGCCAGCAGGGTGCTCCCCTTTTTTTGCGAGCAGTACTTC.

This clone has a single count. This chain links TRBV29-1 with TRBJ2-3, with 8 nucleotides matching TRBD1. V dropped 4 bases and J dropped 4; count of bases not matched to a gene: 4. This CDR3 region has 13 residues. Germline V lookup: CDR1 SQVTM, CDR2 ANQGSEA. This CDR3 is CSVVDREADTQYF. In DNA, the CDR3 is TGCAGCGTTGTGGACAGGGAAGCAGATACGCAGTATTTT.

This chain links TRBV7-2 with TRBJ2-2; no clear D gene. This CDR3 spans 17 amino acids. Germline CDR1 is SGHTA and CDR2 is FQGNSA. V was clipped by 1 base and J by 0 bases, with 12 bases between them. As DNA, the CDR3 is TGTGCCAGCAGCTTAGGGTCCCCTAAGGCGAACACCGGGGAGCTGTTTTTT. Its translation: CASSLGSPKANTGELFF.

The chain is built from TRBV7-2 and TRBJ1-1; TRBD1 is a possible D gene (6 bases). Trimming shortened V by 5 bases and J by 2 bases, and 18 bases separated the two germline ends. The V gene's germline CDR1 is SGHTA and CDR2 FQGNSA. CDR3 length: 16 amino acids. CDR3 in amino acids: CASSQQRGPLNTEAFF. CDR3 DNA sequence: TGTGCCAGCAGCCAGCAACGGGGGCCGCTCAACACTGAAGCTTTCTTT.

This chain links TRBV18 with TRBJ2-7, with 8 bases identical to TRBD1. This CDR3 comprises 18 residues. V gave up 1 base and J gave up 1 base; unmatched junction bases: 12. Germline lookup yields CDR1 KGHSH and CDR2 LQKENI. Here the CDR3 reads CASSPLGTQGATSYEQYF. CDR3 bases: TGTGCCAGCTCACCACTCGGAACGCAGGGGGCGACTTCCTACGAGCAGTACTTC.

This chain connects TRBV11-2 to TRBJ1-3, with 12 positions matching TRBD1. Losses at the gene ends were 4 bases for V and 3 bases for J; bases not matched to a gene: 7. The CDR3 totals 17 residues. Germline values: CDR1 SGHAT, CDR2 FQNNGV. The CDR3 is CASSSRDRGHVGNTIYF. CDR3 DNA sequence: TGTGCCAGCAGCTCCCGGGACAGGGGGCATGTTGGAAACACCATATATTTT.

This chain joins TRBV5-1 and TRBJ2-1; the D gene could be TRBD1 or TRBD2 (7 bases each). The germline CDR1 and CDR2 sequences are SGHRS and YFSETQ. V lost 4 bases to trimming and J lost 5 bases, with 22 bases between them. The CDR3 sequence is 17 residues long. In nucleotides, the CDR3 is TGCGCCAGCAGCACGGAGGTCCGGGGGGACAGAAACAATGAGCAGTTCTTC. Its translation is CASSTEVRGDRNNEQFF.

This chain links TRBV4-2 with TRBJ1-4, with no clear D. The CDR3 contains 15 residues. V lost 0 bases and J 5 bases, leaving 10 bases between the germline ends. The V gene's germline CDR1 is LGHNA and CDR2 YNFKEQ. This CDR3 reads CASSQEDTNNEKLFF. The CDR3 DNA follows: TGTGCCAGCAGCCAAGAAGACACCAACAATGAAAAACTGTTTTTT.

As regards this clone: One end of the junction does not line up with germline, which may come from a read error. This chain joins TRBV2 and TRBJ2-3; 12 nucleotides line up with TRBD2. The CDR3 loop spans 17 amino acids. CDR1 and CDR2 (germline): SNHLY, FYNNEI. CDR3 amino acids: CASREGTSGWRTDTQYF. CDR3 in DNA: TGTGCCAGCAGGGAAGGGACTAGCGGGTGGAGGACAGATACGCAGTATTTT.

This sequence joins TRBV7-9 and TRBJ1-1; D uncertain. This CDR3 region has 16 residues. The V end was cut by 5 bases, the J end by 7 bases, with 23 bases between. The germline V gene encodes CDR1 SEHNR and CDR2 FQNEAQ (reference sequence). CDR3 amino acids: CASSLHLPPSHCEAFF. CDR3 sequence (DNA): TGTGCCAGCAGCCTCCACTTGCCCCCGTCCCATTGTGAAGCTTTCTTT. Together with reference TRBV7-9 and TRBJ1-1, the CDR3 gives the full variable domain: DTGVSQNPRHKITKRGQNVTFRCDPISEHNRLYWYRQTLGQGPEFLTYFQNEAQLEKSRLLSDRFSAERPKGSFSTLEIQRTEQGDSAMYLCASSLHLPPSHCEAFFGQGTRLTVV.

The chain links TRBV14 to TRBJ2-3; D may be TRBD1 (6 bases). Trimming cost V 0 bases and J 8 bases, with 18 bases left between them. CDR3 length equals 16 residues. In germline, CDR1 is SGHDN, CDR2 FVKESK. For the CDR3, the DNA is TGTGCCAGCAGCCAAGATAACAGGGCCTGGTTGGGTACGCAGTATTTT. Translated, it gives CASSQDNRAWLGTQYF. Complete variable domain (other parts from reference TRBV14 and TRBJ2-3): EAGVTQFPSHSVIEKGQTVTLRCDPISGHDNLYWYRRVMGKEIKFLLHFVKESKQDESGMPNNRFLAERTGGTYSTLKVQPAELEDSGVYFCASSQDNRAWLGTQYFGPGTRLTVL.

The V call is TRBV19, the J call TRBJ2-3; TRBD2 is a possible D gene (6 bases). V gave up 5 bases and J gave up 2 bases, with 17 bases separating them. CDR1 and CDR2 from the germline V gene are LNHDA and SQIVND (reference sequence). The CDR3 sequence is 16 residues long. The CDR3: CASSWNQGGDTDTQYF. CDR3 DNA sequence: TGTGCCAGTAGTTGGAACCAGGGAGGAGACACAGATACGCAGTATTTT.

The genes are TRBV6-6 and TRBJ1-3, with 7 bases fitting TRBD1. V was clipped by 7 bases and J by 2 bases; unmatched bases: 8. CDR3 length: 15 residues. Germline V lookup: CDR1 MNHNY, CDR2 SVGAGI (reference sequence). The CDR3 here is CASTNTTGPGNTIYF. The CDR3 nucleotides are TGTGCCAGCACCAACACGACAGGGCCTGGAAACACCATATATTTT.

The rearrangement joins TRBV12-5 to TRBJ2-7; D might be TRBD1 (6 bases). The CDR3 covers 13 residues. The V gene lost 6 bases and the J gene lost 4 bases, with 13 bases spanning the gap. Germline CDR1 and CDR2: LGHNT and FRNRAP. The CDR3 here is CASGLQGRYEQYF. The CDR3, as DNA: TGTGCTAGTGGCTTACAGGGAAGGTACGAGCAGTACTTC.

The CDR3 bases are TGTGCCAGCAGCCCCACCCAGGGGGACTCGGCCTACGAGCAGTACTTC. Translating it yields CASSPTQGDSAYEQYF. This chain links TRBV7-9 with TRBJ2-7, with D maybe TRBD1 (7 bases). The V and J ends lost 5 bases and 2 bases respectively, with 19 bases between them. CDR1 is SEHNR, CDR2 FQNEAQ, per germline (reference sequence). This CDR3 contains 16 residues. The full variable domain, completed using reference TRBV7-9 and TRBJ2-7, is DTGVSQNPRHKITKRGQNVTFRCDPISEHNRLYWYRQTLGQGPEFLTYFQNEAQLEKSRLLSDRFSAERPKGSFSTLEIQRTEQGDSAMYLCASSPTQGDSAYEQYFGPGTRLTVT.

The chain links TRBV7-9 to TRBJ2-1; 13 bases fit TRBD2. Germline loops: CDR1 SEHNR, CDR2 FQNEAQ (reference sequence). The J segment lost 9 bases and the V segment lost 5 bases, leaving 7 bases of the junction unmatched. The CDR3 spans 15 residues. In DNA form, the CDR3 reads TGTGCCAGCAGCCAGCCCCGGACTAGCGGGAGTGAGCAGTTCTTC. It codes for CASSQPRTSGSEQFF.

The V call is TRBV6-1, the J call TRBJ1-3; TRBD1 aligns across 9 bases. Germline V lookup: CDR1 MNHNS, CDR2 SASEGT. V dropped 2 bases and J dropped 1; count of bases not matched to a gene: 12. The CDR3 runs 19 residues. CDR3 nucleotides: TGTGCCAGCAGTGAACTCTTAATTACAGGGGGCCAGTCTGGAAACACCATATATTTT. Its protein product is CASSELLITGGQSGNTIYF.